This TCR beta chain was identified during a study of post-analysis software for immune sequencing data. Germline V gene sequence: CDR1 SGHRS, CDR2 YFSETQ. The CDR3 runs 14 residues. V was clipped by 1 base and J by 7 bases, with 9 bases between them. Unique molecular identifiers were carried by the TCR beta cDNA libraries. MiXCR, run by TCRdb on the PCR reads, gives a single entry per CDR3 protein. The sample consists of hundreds of thousands of distinct CDR3 sequences, less than 40% of them appearing once. This clonotype showed up just a few times. No antigen is known for it. Study findings and constraints: Among 4 or 5 TRBV segments more frequent in patients than controls were TRBV5-6, TRBV5-1 and TRBV20-1.

The chain has TRBV5-1 and TRBJ1-6; D is ambiguous. Sequences were obtained from blood. The clonotype comes from a girl aged 5 to 17 with multiple sclerosis. The CDR3 sequence: CASSLRRQNSPLHF. The CDR3, as DNA: TGCGCCAGCAGCTTGAGAAGGCAGAATTCACCCCTCCACTTT.